This is a list of T cell receptor beta chains from one sample in a study of OX40 agonist ivuxolimab in advanced cancers. The repertoire was sequenced with immunoSEQ multiplex PCR; TCRdb's copy has only in-frame clones and lacks some. The repertoire holds some 43,000 clones, 75% to 90% seen once, with about 35% in the top ten. Source: CD4+ or CD8+ T cells sorted from blood, taken in a trial of the OX40 agonist ivuxolimab. The receptors here all came from an adult with an advanced solid tumor such as melanoma, head and neck, liver or kidney cancer. The conserved cysteine and the conserved F or W are not part of the CDR3 here.

>TRBV6-6
ASRRDSKSYNEQF
>TRBV2
ASSGEGHNEQF
>TRBV7-9
ASSSIAGGGYTEAF
>TRBV5-1
ASSPGQGNYEQY
>TRBV18
ASSRDSNYGYT
>TRBV6-1
ASRKDSSNQPQH
>TRBV5-6
ASSRPEAKNIQY
>TRBV9
ASSAQDRGSPLH
>TRBV29-1
SVARGTGLEGYT
>TRBV6-6
ASTAARDEQF
>TRBV5-6
ASSLRGGWGETQY
>TRBV6-1
ASRPTSSYEQY
>TRBV29-1
SVGTDNEKLF
>TRBV18
ASSPTGGMSYEQY
>TRBV28
ASRAGDISNYEQY
>TRBV5-5
ASSYITTETQY
>TRBV7-9
ASWGASKETQY
>TRBV6-5
ASRGRTGSYEQY
>TRBV6-6
ASNEGLRYYGYT
>TRBV5-1
ASSLQGASYEQY
>TRBV4-1
ASSLTTSGIQETQY
>TRBV5-1
ASSLAGTRELF
>TRBV9
ASSKQGSGANEKLF
>TRBV27
ASSGSESSYNEQF
>TRBV4-1
ASRYGSEQY
>TRBV6-5
ASSYSNRVADTQY
>TRBV11-2
ASSPRQGGKNTIY
>TRBV14
ASSQGRGNIQY
>TRBV7-2
ASSPESRGYT
>TRBV9
ASSVIAGGISGNTIY
>TRBV6-5
ASSPGTGPQETQY
>TRBV30
AWSTWEVYNEQF
>TRBV30
AWSVLGLAGNEQF
>TRBV4-1
ASSHVRLAVSQETQY
>TRBV10-3
AINPGGVMDYGYT
>TRBV19
ASRKTGHYEQY
>TRBV11-2
ASSLVPPLMGEKLF
>TRBV2
ASSRGGGGTDTQY
>TRBV28
ASSFGGARETQY
>TRBV11-2
ASSKQGTGELF